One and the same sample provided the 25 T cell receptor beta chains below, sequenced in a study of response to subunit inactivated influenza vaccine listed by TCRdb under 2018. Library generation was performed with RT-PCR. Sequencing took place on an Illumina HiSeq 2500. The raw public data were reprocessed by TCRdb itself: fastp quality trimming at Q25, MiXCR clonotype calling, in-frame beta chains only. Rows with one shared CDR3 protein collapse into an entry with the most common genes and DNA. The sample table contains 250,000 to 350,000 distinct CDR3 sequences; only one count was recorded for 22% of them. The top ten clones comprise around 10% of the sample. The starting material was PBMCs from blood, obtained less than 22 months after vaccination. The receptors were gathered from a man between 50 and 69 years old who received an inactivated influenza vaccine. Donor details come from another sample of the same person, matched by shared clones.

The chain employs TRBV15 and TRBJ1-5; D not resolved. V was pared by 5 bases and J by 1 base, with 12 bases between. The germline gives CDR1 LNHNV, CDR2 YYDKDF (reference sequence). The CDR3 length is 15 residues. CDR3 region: CATSARPLSNQPQHF. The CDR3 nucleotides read TGTGCCACCAGCGCCCGGCCACTAAGCAATCAGCCCCAGCATTTT.

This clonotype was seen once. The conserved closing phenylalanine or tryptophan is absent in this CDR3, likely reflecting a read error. CDR3 coding DNA: TGTGCCAGCAGTCCTCCGACAGGGGGCATGTATGGCTACACCTCC. Amino acid sequence: CASSPPTGGMYGYTS. The gene calls are TRBV28 and TRBJ1-2; the match to TRBD1 covers 10 bases. V shed 5 bases and J 5 bases; nucleotides not matched to a gene: 8. Germline CDR1 MDHEN, CDR2 SYDVKM. There are 15 residues in the CDR3.

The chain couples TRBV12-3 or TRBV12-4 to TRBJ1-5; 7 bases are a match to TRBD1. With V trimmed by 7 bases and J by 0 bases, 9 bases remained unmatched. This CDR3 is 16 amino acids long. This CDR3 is CASIKGASFSNQPQHF. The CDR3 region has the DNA TGTGCCAGCATTAAGGGGGCTTCATTTAGCAATCAGCCCCAGCATTTT.

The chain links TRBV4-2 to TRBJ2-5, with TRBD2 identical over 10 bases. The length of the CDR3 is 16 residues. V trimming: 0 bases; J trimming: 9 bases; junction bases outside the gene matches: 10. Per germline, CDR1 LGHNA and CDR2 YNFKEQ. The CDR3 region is CASSQEAGTSAPPQYF. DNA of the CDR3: TGTGCCAGCAGCCAAGAGGCCGGGACTAGCGCCCCCCCCCAGTACTTC.

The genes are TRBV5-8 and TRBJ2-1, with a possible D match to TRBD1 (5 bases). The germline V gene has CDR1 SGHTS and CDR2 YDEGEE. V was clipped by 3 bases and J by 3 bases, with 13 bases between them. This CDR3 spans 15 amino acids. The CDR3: CASSSDSPNYNEQFF. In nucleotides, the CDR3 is TGTGCCAGCAGCTCAGACAGTCCTAACTACAATGAGCAGTTCTTC.

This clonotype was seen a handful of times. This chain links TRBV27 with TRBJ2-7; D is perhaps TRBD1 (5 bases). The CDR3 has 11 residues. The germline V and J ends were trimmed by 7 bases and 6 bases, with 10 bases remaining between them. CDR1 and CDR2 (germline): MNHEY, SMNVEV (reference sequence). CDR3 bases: TGTGCCAGCACCTCAGGGTCCGAGCAGTACTTC. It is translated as CASTSGSEQYF.

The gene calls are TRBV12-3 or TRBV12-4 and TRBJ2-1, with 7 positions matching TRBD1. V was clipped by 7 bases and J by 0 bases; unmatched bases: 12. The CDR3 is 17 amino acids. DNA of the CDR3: TGTGCCAGCAATTTCAAGGGGGCGGGTAGCTCCTACAATGAGCAGTTCTTC. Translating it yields CASNFKGAGSSYNEQFF.

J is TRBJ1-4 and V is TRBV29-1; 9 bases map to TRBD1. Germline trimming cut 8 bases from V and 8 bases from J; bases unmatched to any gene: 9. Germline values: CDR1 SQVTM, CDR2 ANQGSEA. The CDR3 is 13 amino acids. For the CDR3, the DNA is TGCAGCTGCGGACAGGGGAGGGAGGAAAAACTGTTTTTT. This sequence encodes CSCGQGREEKLFF.

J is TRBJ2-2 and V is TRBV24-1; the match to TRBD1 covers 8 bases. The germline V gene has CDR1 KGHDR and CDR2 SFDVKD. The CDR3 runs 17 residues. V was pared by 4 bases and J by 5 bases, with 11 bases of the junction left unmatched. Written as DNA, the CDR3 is TGTGCCACCAGTGACCAAGGACAGGGTGGAGGGACCGGGGAGCTGTTTTTT. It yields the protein CATSDQGQGGGTGELFF.

The CDR3 sequence: CASSQEGQGNYGYTF. The CDR3, as DNA: TGCGCCAGCAGCCAAGAGGGACAGGGCAACTATGGCTACACCTTC. The rearrangement joins TRBV4-1 to TRBJ1-2; 9 bases are shared with TRBD1. V lost 0 bases, J lost 2 bases, and 1 base stayed unmatched. This CDR3 has 15 residues. Germline-derived CDR1 and CDR2 are MGHRA and YSYEKL.

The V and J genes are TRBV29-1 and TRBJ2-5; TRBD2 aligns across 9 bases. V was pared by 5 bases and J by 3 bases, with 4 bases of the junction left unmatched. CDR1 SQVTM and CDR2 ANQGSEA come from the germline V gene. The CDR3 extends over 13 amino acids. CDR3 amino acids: CSVLASGKETQYF. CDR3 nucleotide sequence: TGCAGCGTTCTTGCTAGCGGGAAAGAGACCCAGTACTTC.

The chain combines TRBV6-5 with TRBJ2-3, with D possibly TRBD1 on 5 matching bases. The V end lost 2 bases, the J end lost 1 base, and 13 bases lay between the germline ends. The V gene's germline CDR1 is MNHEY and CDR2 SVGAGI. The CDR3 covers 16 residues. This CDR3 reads CASSYVTASGTDTQYF. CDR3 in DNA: TGTGCCAGCAGTTACGTGACAGCATCTGGCACAGATACGCAGTATTTT.

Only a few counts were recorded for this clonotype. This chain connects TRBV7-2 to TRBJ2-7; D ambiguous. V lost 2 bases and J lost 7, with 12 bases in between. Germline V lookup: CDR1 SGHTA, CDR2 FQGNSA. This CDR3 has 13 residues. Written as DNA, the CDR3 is TGTGCCAGCAGCTTATTACAGTCCTGGGAGCAGTACTTC. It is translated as CASSLLQSWEQYF.

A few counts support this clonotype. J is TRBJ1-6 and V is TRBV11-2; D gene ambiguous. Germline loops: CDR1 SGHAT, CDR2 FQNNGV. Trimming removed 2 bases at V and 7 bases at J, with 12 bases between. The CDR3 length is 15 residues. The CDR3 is CASSLFPGPNSPLHF. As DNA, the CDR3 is TGTGCCAGCAGCTTATTCCCCGGACCCAATTCACCCCTCCACTTT.

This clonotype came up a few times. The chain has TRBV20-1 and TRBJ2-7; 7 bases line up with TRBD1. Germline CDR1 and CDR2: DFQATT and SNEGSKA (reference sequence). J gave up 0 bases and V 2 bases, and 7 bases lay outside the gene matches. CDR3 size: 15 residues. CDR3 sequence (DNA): TGCAGTGCTAGACGACCCAGGGGGAGCTCCTACGAGCAGTACTTC. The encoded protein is CSARRPRGSSYEQYF.

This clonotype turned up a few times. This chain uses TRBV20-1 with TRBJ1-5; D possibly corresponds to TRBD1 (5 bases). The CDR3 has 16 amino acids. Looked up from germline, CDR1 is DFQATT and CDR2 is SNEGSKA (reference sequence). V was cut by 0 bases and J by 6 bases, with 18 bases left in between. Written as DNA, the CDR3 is TGCAGTGCTAGAGAAGGAGGGTCCTCGGGGGGTCAGCCCCAGCATTTT. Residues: CSAREGGSSGGQPQHF.

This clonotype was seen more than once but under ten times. CDR3 in amino acids: CASSPSGGGYNEQFF. CDR3 in DNA: TGTGCCAGCAGTCCGAGCGGAGGCGGGTACAATGAGCAGTTCTTC. The chain recombines TRBV6-1 with TRBJ2-1; D is perhaps TRBD2 (5 bases). V was trimmed by 5 bases and J by 4 bases, leaving 15 bases between them. This CDR3 is 15 amino acids long. The germline gives CDR1 MNHNS, CDR2 SASEGT.

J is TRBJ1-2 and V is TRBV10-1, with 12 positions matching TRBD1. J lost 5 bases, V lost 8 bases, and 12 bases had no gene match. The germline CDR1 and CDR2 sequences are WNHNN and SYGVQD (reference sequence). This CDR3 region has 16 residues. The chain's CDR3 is CASGPRDRGLGYGYTF. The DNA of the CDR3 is TGCGCCAGCGGACCCCGGGACAGGGGGCTAGGTTATGGCTACACCTTC.

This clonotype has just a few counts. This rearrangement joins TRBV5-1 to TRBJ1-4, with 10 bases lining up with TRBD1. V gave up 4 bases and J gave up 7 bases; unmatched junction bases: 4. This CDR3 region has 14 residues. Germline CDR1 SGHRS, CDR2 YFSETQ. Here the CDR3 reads CASSPGTGVEKLFF. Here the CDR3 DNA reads TGCGCCAGCAGCCCCGGGACAGGGGTTGAAAAACTGTTTTTT.

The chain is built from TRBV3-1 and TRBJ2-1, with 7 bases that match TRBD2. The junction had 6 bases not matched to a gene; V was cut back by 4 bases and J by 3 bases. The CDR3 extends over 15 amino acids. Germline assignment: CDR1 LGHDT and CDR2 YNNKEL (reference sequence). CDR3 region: CASSPRGERYNEQFF. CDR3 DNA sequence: TGTGCCAGCAGCCCCCGGGGGGAACGCTACAATGAGCAGTTCTTC.

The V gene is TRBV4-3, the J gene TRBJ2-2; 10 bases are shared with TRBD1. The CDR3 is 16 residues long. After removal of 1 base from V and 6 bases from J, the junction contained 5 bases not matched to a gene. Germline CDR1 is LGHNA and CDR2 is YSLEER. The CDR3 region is CASSQAGTGVPGELFF. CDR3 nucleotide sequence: TGCGCCAGCAGCCAAGCCGGGACAGGGGTGCCCGGGGAGCTGTTTTTT.

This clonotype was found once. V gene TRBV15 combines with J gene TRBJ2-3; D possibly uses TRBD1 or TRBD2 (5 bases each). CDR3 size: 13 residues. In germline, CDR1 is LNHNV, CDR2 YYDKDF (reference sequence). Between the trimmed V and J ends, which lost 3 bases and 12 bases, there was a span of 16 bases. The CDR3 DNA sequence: TGTGCCACCAGCAGCCTGAGTCGGGGCACCCAGTATTTT. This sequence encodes CATSSLSRGTQYF.

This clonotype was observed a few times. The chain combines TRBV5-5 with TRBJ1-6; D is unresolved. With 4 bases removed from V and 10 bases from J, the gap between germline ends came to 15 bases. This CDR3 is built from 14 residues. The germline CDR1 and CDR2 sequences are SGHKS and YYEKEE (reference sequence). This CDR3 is CASSTRHGLSPLHF. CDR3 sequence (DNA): TGTGCCAGCAGCACCAGACACGGTCTCTCACCCCTCCACTTT. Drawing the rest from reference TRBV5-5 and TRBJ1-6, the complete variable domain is DAGVTQSPTHLIKTRGQQVTLRCSPISGHKSVSWYQQVLGQGPQFIFQYYEKEERGRGNFPDRFSARQFPNYSSELNVNALLLGDSALYLCASSTRHGLSPLHFGNGTRLTVT.

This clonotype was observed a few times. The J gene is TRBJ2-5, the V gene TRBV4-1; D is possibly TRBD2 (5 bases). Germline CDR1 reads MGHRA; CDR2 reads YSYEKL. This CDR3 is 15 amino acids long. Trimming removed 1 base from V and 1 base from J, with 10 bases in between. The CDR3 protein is CASSQVFRGQETQYF. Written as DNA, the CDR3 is TGCGCCAGCAGCCAAGTTTTCCGGGGCCAAGAGACCCAGTACTTC.

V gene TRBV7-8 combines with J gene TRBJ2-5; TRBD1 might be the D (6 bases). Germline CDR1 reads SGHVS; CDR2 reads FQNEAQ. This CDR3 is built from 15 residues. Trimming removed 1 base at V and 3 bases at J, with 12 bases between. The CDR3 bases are TGTGCCAGCAGCTTAGGGGGGCAGTCAAAAGAGACCCAGTACTTC. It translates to CASSLGGQSKETQYF.